The clone carrying this TCR beta chain was detected once. The junction had 7 bases not matched to a gene; V was cut back by 6 bases and J by 6 bases. This CDR3 spans 14 amino acids. The germline gives CDR1 MNHNS, CDR2 SASEGT. PCR was performed a second time for roughly 7 to 11 cycles using a sample-barcoded 5' primer and a J-beta primer mix. TCRdb re-called the 5' RACE reads with MiXCR, one entry per CDR3 protein. Of 750,000 to 950,000 distinct CDR3 sequences in the sample, about 55% are singletons; the top ten hold about two fifths. This sample is drawn from a study of blood T cells in healthy people across ages.

Sequences were obtained from blood. The TCR comes from a man older than 75 in good health. The genes are TRBV6-1 and TRBJ1-5; TRBD1 matches at 8 bases. Here the CDR3 DNA reads TGTGCCAGCAGAGCAACAGGGGGTTTTCAGCCCCAGCATTTT. Protein sequence: CASRATGGFQPQHF.